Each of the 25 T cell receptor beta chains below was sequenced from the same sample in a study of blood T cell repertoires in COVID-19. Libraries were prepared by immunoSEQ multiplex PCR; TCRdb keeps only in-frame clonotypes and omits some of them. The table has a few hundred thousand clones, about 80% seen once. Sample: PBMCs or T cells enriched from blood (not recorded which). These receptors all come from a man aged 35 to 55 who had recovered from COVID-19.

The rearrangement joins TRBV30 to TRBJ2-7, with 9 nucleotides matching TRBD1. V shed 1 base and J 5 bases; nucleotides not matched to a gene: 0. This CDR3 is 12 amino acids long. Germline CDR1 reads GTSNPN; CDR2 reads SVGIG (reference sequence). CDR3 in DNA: TGTGCCTGGAGTGGGACAGGGGACGAGCAGTACTTC. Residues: CAWSGTGDEQYF.

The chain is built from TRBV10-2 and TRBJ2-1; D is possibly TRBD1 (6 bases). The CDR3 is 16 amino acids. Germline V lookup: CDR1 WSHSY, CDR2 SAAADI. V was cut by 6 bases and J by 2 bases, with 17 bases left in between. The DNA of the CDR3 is TGCGCCAGCAGCTTGTCCGGGACACGAACCTACAATGAGCAGTTCTTC. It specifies CASSLSGTRTYNEQFF.

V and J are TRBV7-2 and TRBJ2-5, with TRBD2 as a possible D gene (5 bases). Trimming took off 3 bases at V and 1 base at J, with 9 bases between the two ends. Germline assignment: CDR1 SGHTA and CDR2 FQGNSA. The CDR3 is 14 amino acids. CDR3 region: CASSFGSVQETQYF. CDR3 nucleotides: TGTGCCAGCAGCTTTGGGAGCGTCCAAGAGACCCAGTACTTC.

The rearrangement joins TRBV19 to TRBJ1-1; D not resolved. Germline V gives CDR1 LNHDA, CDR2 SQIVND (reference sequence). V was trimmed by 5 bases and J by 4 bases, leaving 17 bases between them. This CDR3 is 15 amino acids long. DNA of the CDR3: TGTGCCAGTAGTTATGCGGACTTCGAGGGCACTGAAGCTTTCTTT. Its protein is CASSYADFEGTEAFF.

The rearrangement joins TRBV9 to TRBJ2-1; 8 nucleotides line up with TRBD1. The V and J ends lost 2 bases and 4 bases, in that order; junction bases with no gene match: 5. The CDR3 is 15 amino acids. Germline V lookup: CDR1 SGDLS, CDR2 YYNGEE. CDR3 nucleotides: TGTGCCAGCAGCGTCCCGCAGGGGGCTTACAATGAGCAGTTCTTC. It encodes CASSVPQGAYNEQFF.

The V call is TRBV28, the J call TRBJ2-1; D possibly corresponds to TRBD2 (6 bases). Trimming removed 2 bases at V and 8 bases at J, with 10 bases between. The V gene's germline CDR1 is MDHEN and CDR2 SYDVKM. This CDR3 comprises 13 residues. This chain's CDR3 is CASSLVGSYEQFF. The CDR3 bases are TGTGCCAGCAGTTTAGTCGGGAGTTATGAGCAGTTCTTC. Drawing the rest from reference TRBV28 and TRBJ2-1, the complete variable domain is DVKVTQSSRYLVKRTGEKVFLECVQDMDHENMFWYRQDPGLGLRLIYFSYDVKMKEKGDIPEGYSVSREKKERFSLILESASTNQTSMYLCASSLVGSYEQFFGPGTRLTVL.

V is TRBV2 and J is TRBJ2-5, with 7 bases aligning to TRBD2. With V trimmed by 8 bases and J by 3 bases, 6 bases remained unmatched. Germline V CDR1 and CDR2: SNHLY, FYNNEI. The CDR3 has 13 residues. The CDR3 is CASQSSGEETQYF. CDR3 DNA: TGTGCCAGCCAATCGAGCGGGGAAGAGACCCAGTACTTC.

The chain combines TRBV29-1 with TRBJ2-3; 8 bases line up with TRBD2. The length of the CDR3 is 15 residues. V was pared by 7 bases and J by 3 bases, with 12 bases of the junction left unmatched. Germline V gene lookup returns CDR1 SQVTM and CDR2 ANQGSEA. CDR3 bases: TGCAGCGCCCGCCGGGGGGGTAGCGGAACAGATACGCAGTATTTT. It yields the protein CSARRGGSGTDTQYF.

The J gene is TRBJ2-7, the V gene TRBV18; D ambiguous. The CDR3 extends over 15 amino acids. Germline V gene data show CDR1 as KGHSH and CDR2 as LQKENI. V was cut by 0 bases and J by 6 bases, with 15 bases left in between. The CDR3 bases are TGTGCCAGCTCACCACCGCGGCTAGACGGCCGCGAGCAGTACTTC. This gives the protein CASSPPRLDGREQYF.

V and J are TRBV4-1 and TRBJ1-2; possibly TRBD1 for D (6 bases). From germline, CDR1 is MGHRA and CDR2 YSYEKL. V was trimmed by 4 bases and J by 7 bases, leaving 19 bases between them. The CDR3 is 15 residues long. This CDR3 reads CASSLGGGRAGGYTF. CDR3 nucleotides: TGCGCCAGCAGCCTAGGGGGTGGAAGGGCGGGTGGCTACACCTTC.

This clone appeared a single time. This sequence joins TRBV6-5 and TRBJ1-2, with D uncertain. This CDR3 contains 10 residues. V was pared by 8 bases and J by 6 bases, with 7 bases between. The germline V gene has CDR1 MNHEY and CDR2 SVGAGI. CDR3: CASPSDGYTF. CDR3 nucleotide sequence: TGTGCCAGCCCTAGCGATGGCTACACCTTC.

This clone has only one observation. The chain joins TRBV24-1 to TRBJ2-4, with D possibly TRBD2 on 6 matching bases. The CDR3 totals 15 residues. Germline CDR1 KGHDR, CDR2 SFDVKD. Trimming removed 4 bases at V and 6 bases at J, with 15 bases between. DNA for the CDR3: TGTGCCACCAGTGAGGGAGGAGGGATGATAAACATTCAGTACTTC. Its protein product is CATSEGGGMINIQYF.

The CDR3 region has the DNA TGTGCCAGCAGCTTGGTTATGACAGGGGCCTACAATGAGCAGTTCTTC. It encodes CASSLVMTGAYNEQFF. This sequence joins TRBV5-6 and TRBJ2-1; 8 nucleotides line up with TRBD1. The trim removed 0 bases at V and 2 bases at J, leaving 4 bases unmatched. Germline CDR1 reads SGHDT; CDR2 reads YYEEEE. This CDR3 region has 16 residues.

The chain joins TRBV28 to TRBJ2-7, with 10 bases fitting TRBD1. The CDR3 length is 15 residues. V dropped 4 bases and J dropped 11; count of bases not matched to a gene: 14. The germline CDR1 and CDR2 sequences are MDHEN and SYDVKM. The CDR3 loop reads CASSWRTGGKGVEYF. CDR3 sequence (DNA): TGTGCCAGCAGTTGGAGGACAGGGGGTAAGGGAGTGGAGTACTTC.

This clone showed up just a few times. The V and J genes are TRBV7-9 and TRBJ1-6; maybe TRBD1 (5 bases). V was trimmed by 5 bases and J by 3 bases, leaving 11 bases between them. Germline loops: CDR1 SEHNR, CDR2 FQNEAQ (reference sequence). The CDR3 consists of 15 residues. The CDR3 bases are TGTGCCAGCAGCGCCCAAGGGGACTATAATTCACCCCTCCACTTT. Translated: CASSAQGDYNSPLHF.

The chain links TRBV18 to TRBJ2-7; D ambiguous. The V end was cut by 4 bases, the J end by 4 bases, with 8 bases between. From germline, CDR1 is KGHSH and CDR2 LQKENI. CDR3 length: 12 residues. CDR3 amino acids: CASSRDRYEQYF. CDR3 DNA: TGTGCCAGCTCACGCGATCGATACGAGCAGTACTTC.

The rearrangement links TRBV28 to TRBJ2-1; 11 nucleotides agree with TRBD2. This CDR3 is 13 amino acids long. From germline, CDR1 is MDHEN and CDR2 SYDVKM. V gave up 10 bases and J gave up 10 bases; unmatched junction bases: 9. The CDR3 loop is CATGTSGLLEQFF. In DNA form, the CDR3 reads TGTGCCACCGGGACTAGCGGTTTACTCGAGCAGTTCTTC.

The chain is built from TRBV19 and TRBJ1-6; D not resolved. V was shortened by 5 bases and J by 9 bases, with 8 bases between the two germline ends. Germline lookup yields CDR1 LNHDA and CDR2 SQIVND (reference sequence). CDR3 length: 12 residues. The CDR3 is CASSFVSSPLHF. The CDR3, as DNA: TGTGCCAGTAGTTTCGTCAGTTCACCCCTCCACTTT.

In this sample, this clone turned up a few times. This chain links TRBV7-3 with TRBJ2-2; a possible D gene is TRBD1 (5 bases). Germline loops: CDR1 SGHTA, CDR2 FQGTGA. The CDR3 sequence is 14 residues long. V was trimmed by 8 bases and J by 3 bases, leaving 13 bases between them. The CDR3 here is CASGFQGHTGELFF. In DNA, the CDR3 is TGTGCCAGCGGTTTCCAGGGTCACACCGGGGAGCTGTTTTTT.

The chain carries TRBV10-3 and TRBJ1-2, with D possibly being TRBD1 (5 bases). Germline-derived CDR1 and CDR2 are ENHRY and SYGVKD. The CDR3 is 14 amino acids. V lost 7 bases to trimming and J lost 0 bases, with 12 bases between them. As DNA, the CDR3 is TGTGCCATCACTGGGACTCAAGCTAACTATGGCTACACCTTC. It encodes CAITGTQANYGYTF.

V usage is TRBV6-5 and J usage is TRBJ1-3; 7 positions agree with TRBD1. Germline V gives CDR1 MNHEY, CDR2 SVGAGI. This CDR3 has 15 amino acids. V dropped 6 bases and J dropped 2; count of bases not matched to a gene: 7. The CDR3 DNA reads TGTGCCAGCAGCCTCAGGGGGATTGCTGGAAACACCATATATTTT. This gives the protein CASSLRGIAGNTIYF.

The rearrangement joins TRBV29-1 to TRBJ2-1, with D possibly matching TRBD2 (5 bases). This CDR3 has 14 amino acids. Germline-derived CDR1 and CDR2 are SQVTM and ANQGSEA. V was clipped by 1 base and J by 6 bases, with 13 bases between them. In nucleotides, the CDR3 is TGCAGCGTTGAAGGGTACCGGGGTCCCAATGAGCAGTTCTTC. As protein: CSVEGYRGPNEQFF.

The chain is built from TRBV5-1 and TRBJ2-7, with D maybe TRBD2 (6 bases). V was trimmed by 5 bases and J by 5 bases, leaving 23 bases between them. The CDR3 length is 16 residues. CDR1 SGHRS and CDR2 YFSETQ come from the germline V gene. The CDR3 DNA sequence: TGCGCCAGCAGACTCCGGGCGGGGAACCCTTCGGACGAGCAGTACTTC. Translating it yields CASRLRAGNPSDEQYF.

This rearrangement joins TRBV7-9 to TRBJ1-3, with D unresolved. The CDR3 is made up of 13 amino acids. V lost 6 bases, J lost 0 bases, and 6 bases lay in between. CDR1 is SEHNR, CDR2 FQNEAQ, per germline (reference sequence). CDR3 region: CASRPSSGNTIYF. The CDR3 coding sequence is TGTGCCAGCAGACCCAGCTCTGGAAACACCATATATTTT.

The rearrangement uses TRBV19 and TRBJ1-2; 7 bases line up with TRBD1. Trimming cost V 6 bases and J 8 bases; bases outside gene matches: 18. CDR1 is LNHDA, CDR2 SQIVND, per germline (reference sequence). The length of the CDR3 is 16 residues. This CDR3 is CASSLRARTGGQGYTF. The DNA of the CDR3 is TGTGCCAGTAGCCTAAGGGCCCGGACAGGAGGGCAAGGCTACACCTTC.